Listed here are 21 T cell receptor beta chains from one sample, sequenced in a study of T cells in Graves' hyperthyroidism and ophthalmopathy. Researchers took RNA transcripts and amplified the TCR beta CDR3 regions from them. HTBI primers were the set used in a first-round RT-PCR of the TCR CDR3. TCRdb re-analysed the multiplex PCR reads in MiXCR, keeping a single row per CDR3 protein. Here the sample spans around 700,000 distinct CDR3 sequences, 35% being singletons. Specimen: blood. The receptor source for this set is a woman aged 35 to 49 with Graves' hyperthyroidism.

There are many counts of this clonotype. V and J are TRBV25-1 and TRBJ1-2; D is ambiguous. The length of the CDR3 is 12 residues. Trimming removed 2 bases from V and 10 bases from J, with 11 bases in between. From germline, CDR1 is MGHDK and CDR2 SYGVNS. CDR3 bases: TGTGCCAGCAGTGAAGATCAGGTTAACTACACCTTC. The encoded protein is CASSEDQVNYTF.

The table lists this clonotype with many counts. The chain carries TRBV2 and TRBJ1-2, with a tentative D call TRBD1 (5 bases). The CDR3 spans 10 residues. The ends were cut back, 3 bases at V and 13 bases at J, with 9 bases in the middle. The germline CDR1 and CDR2 sequences are SNHLY and FYNNEI. CDR3 coding DNA: TGTGCCAGCAGTGACAGGGTTTTCACCTTC. Translating gives CASSDRVFTF.

The genes are TRBV7-2 and TRBJ1-6; possibly TRBD1 for D (6 bases). CDR1 SGHTA and CDR2 FQGNSA come from the germline V gene. V lost 9 bases to trimming and J lost 10 bases, with 19 bases between them. CDR3 length: 14 amino acids. CDR3 region: CASTAGAGKSPLHF. The CDR3 bases are TGTGCCAGTACAGCGGGGGCAGGGAAATCACCCCTCCACTTT.

The gene calls are TRBV16 and TRBJ1-1; D not resolved. The CDR3 runs 15 residues. V shed 2 bases and J shed 6 bases, with 16 bases lying between them. The germline gives CDR1 KGHSY, CDR2 FQNENV. The CDR3 reads CASSQQYYPRSEAFF. CDR3 bases: TGTGCCAGCAGCCAACAATACTATCCGAGATCTGAAGCTTTCTTT. Together with reference TRBV16 and TRBJ1-1, the CDR3 gives the full variable domain: GEEVAQTPKHLVRGEGQKAKLYCAPIKGHSYVFWYQQVLKNEFKFLISFQNENVFDETGMPKERFSAKCLPNSPCSLEIQATKLEDSAVYFCASSQQYYPRSEAFFGQGTRLTVV.

This clonotype turned up a few times. The V gene is TRBV9, the J gene TRBJ1-4; TRBD1 aligns across 8 bases. This CDR3 contains 12 residues. V shed 3 bases, J shed 12 bases, and the junction held 4 bases outside the gene matches. Germline assignment: CDR1 SGDLS and CDR2 YYNGEE. The CDR3 DNA sequence: TGTGCCAGCAGCGCTACAGGGGGAGAACTGTTTTTT. This codes for CASSATGGELFF.

The V call is TRBV2, the J call TRBJ2-7; possible D gene TRBD1, 5 bases. The V end was cut by 8 bases, the J end by 5 bases, with 16 bases between. The CDR3 runs 13 residues. The V gene's germline CDR1 is SNHLY and CDR2 FYNNEI. In nucleotides, the CDR3 is TGTGCCAGCGAACTTCAGGGTTTTAACGAGCAGTACTTC. It translates to CASELQGFNEQYF.

This clonotype came up many times. This rearrangement joins TRBV18 to TRBJ2-7, with D perhaps TRBD1 (7 bases). CDR3 length: 14 residues. The ends were cut back, 0 bases at V and 5 bases at J, with 11 bases in the middle. Germline lookup yields CDR1 KGHSH and CDR2 LQKENI. CDR3 protein: CASSPPAGGHEQYF. The DNA of the CDR3 is TGTGCCAGCTCACCACCGGCAGGGGGGCACGAGCAGTACTTC. Filled out from reference TRBV18 and TRBJ2-7, the complete variable domain reads NAGVMQNPRHLVRRRGQEARLRCSPMKGHSHVYWYRQLPEEGLKFMVYLQKENIIDESGMPKERFSAEFPKEGPSILRIQQVVRGDSAAYFCASSPPAGGHEQYFGPGTRLTVT.

This clonotype has a handful of counts. CDR3 nucleotide sequence: TGTGCCAGCAGGGACAGGGCGTACTATGGCTACACCTTC. This translates into CASRDRAYYGYTF. The rearrangement joins TRBV6-5 to TRBJ1-2; 8 nucleotides line up with TRBD1. Germline CDR1 MNHEY, CDR2 SVGAGI. This CDR3 contains 13 residues. Unmatched junction bases numbered 3, after V lost 6 bases and J lost 3 bases.

This clonotype has only a few counts. V and J are TRBV28 and TRBJ2-7; TRBD2 is a possible D gene (6 bases). Per the germline V gene, CDR1 is MDHEN and CDR2 is SYDVKM. The V and J ends lost 3 bases and 3 bases respectively, with 9 bases between them. The CDR3 sequence is 13 residues long. This chain's CDR3 is CASSLGGYYEQYF. DNA for the CDR3: TGTGCCAGCAGTTTGGGGGGTTACTACGAGCAGTACTTC.

This clonotype was observed many times. J is TRBJ2-2 and V is TRBV29-1, with D perhaps TRBD2 (6 bases). CDR1 is SQVTM and CDR2 is ANQGSEA in the germline V gene. The CDR3 extends over 17 amino acids. CDR3 in DNA: TGCGCTGGGACTTCTAGCCCACCTCACGTAAACACCGGGGAGCTGTTTTTT. This translates into CAGTSSPPHVNTGELFF.

This clonotype has a handful of counts. The chain recombines TRBV4-3 with TRBJ1-1; no definite D call. From germline, CDR1 is LGHNA and CDR2 YSLEER. The CDR3 has 16 residues. V was clipped by 0 bases and J by 0 bases, with 11 bases between them. The CDR3 nucleotides read TGCGCCAGCAGCCAAGAAGAAAACAGTATGAACACTGAAGCTTTCTTT. Protein product: CASSQEENSMNTEAFF.

This clonotype was recorded once. One base away lies a much larger clone, so this may be a sequencing read error. CDR3 amino acids: CASSHSDRDQPQHF. DNA of the CDR3: TGTGCCAGCAGCCATAGCGACAGGGATCAGCCCCAGCATTTT. This sequence joins TRBV7-9 and TRBJ1-5, with 7 bases matching TRBD1. J gave up 5 bases and V 5 bases, and 6 bases lay outside the gene matches. CDR3 size: 14 residues. Germline CDR1 is SEHNR and CDR2 is FQNEAQ (reference sequence).

Notes on this clonotype: Germline is not matched at one junction end, which may reflect a read error. The V gene is TRBV6-2 or TRBV6-3, the J gene TRBJ1-3; 10 nucleotides match TRBD1. The germline V gene has CDR1 MNHEY and CDR2 SVGEGT. The CDR3 contains 13 residues. The DNA of the CDR3 is TGTGCCAGCAGTTGGACAGGGGGAAAAACCATATATTTT. Protein: CASSWTGGKTIYF.

The rearrangement links TRBV7-9 to TRBJ2-1; 8 nucleotides align to TRBD1. Losses at the gene ends were 4 bases for V and 8 bases for J; bases not matched to a gene: 7. The germline V gene encodes CDR1 SEHNR and CDR2 FQNEAQ (reference sequence). The CDR3 runs to 14 residues. The CDR3: CASSYRDRFDEQFF. CDR3 coding DNA: TGTGCCAGCAGCTACCGGGACAGGTTCGATGAGCAGTTCTTC. The full variable domain, with the rest looked up from reference TRBV7-9 and TRBJ2-1, is DTGVSQNPRHKITKRGQNVTFRCDPISEHNRLYWYRQTLGQGPEFLTYFQNEAQLEKSRLLSDRFSAERPKGSFSTLEIQRTEQGDSAMYLCASSYRDRFDEQFFGPGTRLTVL.

The genes are TRBV7-9 and TRBJ2-6, with TRBD2 as a possible D gene (5 bases). The V gene lost 3 bases and the J gene lost 0 bases, with 15 bases spanning the gap. The CDR3 is 18 residues long. Germline CDR1 is SEHNR and CDR2 is FQNEAQ (reference sequence). The CDR3 DNA follows: TGTGCCAGCAGCTTGAGGGAAACAGTATACTCTGGGGCCAACGTCCTGACTTTC. The encoded protein is CASSLRETVYSGANVLTF.

Details on this clonotype: This may be a read error, as it is one base from a much larger clone. V is TRBV7-4 and J is TRBJ1-2; 9 bases are a match to TRBD1. The J segment lost 7 bases and the V segment lost 2 bases, leaving 11 bases of the junction unmatched. The CDR3 has 16 amino acids. CDR1 is SGHVT and CDR2 is SQSDAQ in the germline V gene. CDR3 amino acids: CASSLQGPQGARGYTF. The CDR3, as DNA: TGTGCCAGCAGCTTACAGGGGCCACAGGGGGCTCGTGGCTACACCTTC.

The CDR3 reads CASRTTSGRSMAGELFF. As DNA, the CDR3 is TGTGCCAGTAGAACGACTAGCGGGAGAAGTATGGCCGGGGAGCTGTTTTTT. The chain carries TRBV19 and TRBJ2-2; TRBD2 matches at 12 bases. The CDR3 runs to 17 residues. The germline CDR1 and CDR2 sequences are LNHDA and SQIVND (reference sequence). With V trimmed by 6 bases and J by 6 bases, 11 bases remained unmatched.

This clonotype has just a few counts. The V gene is TRBV7-2, the J gene TRBJ1-5; D ambiguous. The CDR3 runs to 17 residues. CDR1 and CDR2 (germline): SGHTA, FQGNSA. V was shortened by 2 bases and J by 3 bases, with 17 bases between the two germline ends. CDR3 bases: TGTGCCAGCAGCTTATTCCCCCGACGGCGCCCCAATCAGCCCCAGCATTTT. This sequence encodes CASSLFPRRRPNQPQHF.

This clonotype has ten or more counts. The rearrangement links TRBV10-3 to TRBJ1-3; D gene ambiguous. Germline V gene data show CDR1 as ENHRY and CDR2 as SYGVKD. V was shortened by 3 bases and J by 3 bases, with 6 bases between the two germline ends. The CDR3 loop spans 13 amino acids. This chain's CDR3 is CAISEGNGNTIYF. The CDR3 nucleotides are TGTGCCATCAGTGAAGGGAATGGAAACACCATATATTTT.

The CDR3 protein is CASSPSAPPRGQYF. The CDR3 DNA is TGTGCCAGCAGCCCCTCCGCCCCCCCCCGCGGGCAGTACTTC. This chain uses TRBV6-2 or TRBV6-3 with TRBJ2-7, with D uncertain. The germline V gene encodes CDR1 MNHEY and CDR2 SVGEGT. V was cut by 6 bases and J by 9 bases, with 21 bases left in between. This CDR3 contains 14 residues.

Remarks on this clonotype: A read error may explain this, as a much larger clone is one base away. The gene calls are TRBV7-2 and TRBJ1-4, with D perhaps matching TRBD1 (5 bases). CDR1 SGHTA and CDR2 FQGNSA come from the germline V gene. This CDR3 has 14 residues. The CDR3 region is CACRMADKDEKLFF. CDR3 bases: TGTGCCTGCAGAATGGCGGACAAAGATGAAAAACTGTTTTTT.